This TCR beta chain was observed in a study of T cell responses to AZD1222 COVID-19 vaccine. CDR1 is SEHNR and CDR2 is FQNEAQ in the germline V gene (reference sequence). Trimming removed 8 bases at V and 3 bases at J, with 19 bases between. This CDR3 region has 16 residues. Produced via immunoSEQ multiplex PCR; TCRdb's table is partial and in-frame only. The sample carries around 80,000 clones, 70% to 90% recorded once. Study-wide results and limits: No day 14 peak samples; only post-peak repertoires were characterized.

For this clone: The antigen remains undetermined.

The input for sequencing was peripheral blood, taken 28 days after the second AZD1222 dose. This sequence joins TRBV7-9 and TRBJ2-2; D possibly uses TRBD1 or TRBD2 (6 bases each). The receptor was derived from an adult who received the AZD1222 COVID-19 vaccine. This chain's CDR3 is CASHGGAGQDTGELFF. Written as DNA, the CDR3 is TGTGCCAGCCACGGGGGCGCTGGGCAGGACACCGGGGAGCTGTTTTTT. Together with reference TRBV7-9 and TRBJ2-2, the CDR3 gives the full variable domain: DTGVSQNPRHKITKRGQNVTFRCDPISEHNRLYWYRQTLGQGPEFLTYFQNEAQLEKSRLLSDRFSAERPKGSFSTLEIQRTEQGDSAMYLCASHGGAGQDTGELFFGEGSRLTVL.